The source of this T cell receptor beta chain is a study of blood T cells in healthy people across ages. In regard to this clonotype: Its matching antigen is unknown.

Overall study results and limits: Roughly linear age-related decline in beta diversity appeared, significant by age roughly 40.

V lost 4 bases to trimming and J lost 2 bases; unmatched junction nucleotides: 6. From germline, CDR1 is MNHNS and CDR2 SASEGT. The CDR3 length is 15 residues. It was with a sample-barcoded 5' primer and a J-beta primer mix that a second PCR of about 6 to 12 cycles was run. Tagging of each cDNA molecule was performed by a template-switch adaptor with 12 random nucleotides. The yield of each sample was at least 2.5 million CDR3-containing paired-end reads. One entry per CDR3 protein results from TCRdb running MiXCR on the 5' RACE reads. Of 1.5 million to 2 million distinct CDR3 sequences listed, about 31% are singletons.

This sequence originates from a woman under 40 in good health. This chain joins TRBV6-1 and TRBJ1-2; 8 nucleotides agree with TRBD1. Specimen: blood. The CDR3 bases are TGTGCCAGCAGTGGTCCCGGGACAGGAAACTATGGCTACACCTTC. Its protein is CASSGPGTGNYGYTF.